This TCR beta chain is drawn from a study of T-cell reconstitution after alpha-beta-depleted transplantation in children listed by TCRdb under 2016. Looking at the study overall: Using TCR repertoire profiling, the study followed T-cell immune reconstitution in a quantitative way in children after TCRalphabeta/CD19-depleted allogeneic hematopoietic cell transplantation.

The V end loses 3 bases and the J end loses 2 bases, and a stretch of 13 bases separates them. Including cysteine and phenylalanine, the CDR3 has 15 amino acids. The read is trimmed to its CDR3 DNA, 45 bases read in frame from base 1. CDR1 and CDR2 are read off the germline V gene (reference sequence) as MNHEY and SMNVEV. The library relied on PCR. Reads for this sample came from an Illumina HiSeq 2500. TCR library preparation used molecular barcoding, with unique molecular identifiers applied to normalize quantification of the TCRbeta repertoire. TCRdb ran its own pipeline on the public reads, namely fastp trimming at Q25 and MiXCR clone calling, and kept in-frame beta chains. CDR3 protein sequences are deduplicated, and each keeps its most common genes and DNA. A total of approximately 130,000 distinct CDR3 sequences appear in this sample, more than 9.5% of them only once. Of the sample, less than 25% falls within the top ten clones.

Summary of the overall study and its limitations: Hyperexpanded clone frequencies declined over subsequent months; after one year, T-cell counts and TCRbeta diversity were mostly attributed to newly produced T cells. In some patients, the high TCRbeta diversity seen at day 60 was put down to recipient T cells and intrathymic progenitors that had survived conditioning. About two months after transplant, the apparently early recovery of alphabetaT-cell counts reportedly depended on just several hundred clones that had expanded rapidly and came from non-depleted graft cells.

The label giving this sample's treatment or condition can be read as: allogeneic hematopoietic cell transplantation with graft depleted of TCRalphabeta T cells and CD19 B cells. The children who served as transplant recipients had been given grafts of TCRalphabeta/CD19-depleted allogeneic hematopoietic cells. Note on this clonotype: Its binding antigen is unknown. Base qualities are not at hand, and no much larger clone is one base apart.

The sequence joins TRBV27 to TRBJ2-5; perhaps TRBD2 is the D gene, with 6 bases matching. The TCR originated in a girl in the first two years of life who had a stem cell transplant for combined immunodeficiency, so the T cells may come from the graft donor. This material consisted of PBMCs, mostly from graft donor cells, taken 180 days after TCRalphabeta/CD19-depleted stem cell transplant. At the DNA level, the sequence is TGTGCCAGCAGTTTGCGGGACGGGAGTCAAGAGACCCAGTACTTC. It encodes CASSLRDGSQETQYF.